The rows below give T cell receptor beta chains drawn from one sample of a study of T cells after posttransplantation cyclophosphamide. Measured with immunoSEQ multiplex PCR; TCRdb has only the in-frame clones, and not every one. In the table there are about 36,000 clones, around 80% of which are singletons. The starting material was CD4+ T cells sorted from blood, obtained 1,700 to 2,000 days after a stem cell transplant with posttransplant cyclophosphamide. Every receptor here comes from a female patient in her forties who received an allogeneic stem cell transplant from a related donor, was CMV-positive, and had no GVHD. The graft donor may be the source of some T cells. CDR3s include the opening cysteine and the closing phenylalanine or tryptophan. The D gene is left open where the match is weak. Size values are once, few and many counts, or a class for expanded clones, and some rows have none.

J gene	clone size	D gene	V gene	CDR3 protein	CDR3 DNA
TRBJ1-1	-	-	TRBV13	CASSPANYTYTEAFF	TGTGCCAGTTCGCCCGCCAACTACACCTACACTGAAGCTTTCTTT
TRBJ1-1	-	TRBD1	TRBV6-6	CASRRDRGIGTEAFF	TGTGCCAGCAGAAGGGACAGGGGGATAGGCACTGAAGCTTTCTTT
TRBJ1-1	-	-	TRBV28	CASSFRVLNTEAFF	TGTGCCAGCAGTTTCAGGGTCCTGAACACTGAAGCTTTCTTT
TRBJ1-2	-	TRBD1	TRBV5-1	CASSWGQLNGYTF	TGCGCCAGCAGCTGGGGACAGCTGAATGGCTACACCTTC
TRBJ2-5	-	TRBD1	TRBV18	CASSPGQGAQYF	TGTGCCAGCTCACCGGGACAGGGGGCCCAGTACTTC
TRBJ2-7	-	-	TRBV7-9	CASSAGDSYEQYF	TGTGCCAGCAGCGCCGGGGACTCCTACGAGCAGTACTTC
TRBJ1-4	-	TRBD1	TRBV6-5	CASSSTGSNEKLFF	TGTGCCAGCAGTTCGACAGGGTCTAATGAAAAACTGTTTTTT
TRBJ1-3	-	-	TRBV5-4	CASSLQGFSSGNTIYF	TGTGCCAGCAGCTTACAGGGTTTCTCCTCTGGAAACACCATATATTTT
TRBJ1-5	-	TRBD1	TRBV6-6	CASSYSLTGNNQPQHF	TGTGCCAGCAGTTACTCTTTGACAGGGAACAATCAGCCCCAGCATTTT
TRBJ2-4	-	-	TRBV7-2	CASSPPGAIAGIQYF	TGTGCCAGCTCGCCCCCGGGGGCGATAGCGGGCATTCAGTACTTC
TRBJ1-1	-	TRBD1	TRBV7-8	CASSLVGGQGNTEAFF	TGTGCCAGCAGCTTAGTAGGGGGACAGGGGAACACTGAAGCTTTCTTT
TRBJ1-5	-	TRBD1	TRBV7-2	CASSRQGANQPQHF	TGTGCCAGCAGCCGACAGGGGGCTAATCAGCCCCAGCATTTT
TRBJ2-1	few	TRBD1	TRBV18	CASSPYTGATYNEQFF	TGTGCCAGCTCACCCTACACAGGGGCAACCTACAATGAGCAGTTCTTC
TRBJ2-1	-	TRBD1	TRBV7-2	CASSSTGSSYNEQFF	TGTGCCAGCAGCTCGACAGGGAGCTCCTACAATGAGCAGTTCTTC
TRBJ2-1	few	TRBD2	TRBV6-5	CATRLAAYNEQFF	TGTGCCACAAGACTAGCGGCCTACAATGAGCAGTTCTTC
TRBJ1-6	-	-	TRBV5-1	CASSPTQTGENSPLHF	TGCGCCAGCAGCCCGACCCAGACAGGCGAAAATTCACCCCTCCACTTT
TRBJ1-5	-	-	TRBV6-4	CASSVSGFNNQPQHF	TGTGCCAGCAGTGTATCGGGATTCAACAATCAGCCCCAGCATTTT
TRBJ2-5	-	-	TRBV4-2	CASSQELQGQETQYF	TGTGCCAGCAGCCAAGAACTACAGGGCCAAGAGACCCAGTACTTC
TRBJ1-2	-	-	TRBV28	CASSSVDSRGYGYTF	TGTGCCAGCTCTTCGGTGGACAGTCGGGGCTATGGCTACACCTTC
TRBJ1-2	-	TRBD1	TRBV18	CASSPNEGAANYGYTF	TGTGCCAGCTCACCAAACGAGGGGGCCGCTAACTATGGCTACACCTTC
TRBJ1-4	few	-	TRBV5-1	CASSLAVGHEKLFF	TGCGCCAGCAGCTTGGCCGTGGGGCACGAAAAACTGTTTTTT
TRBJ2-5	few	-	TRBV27	CASSFRQYETQYF	TGTGCCAGCAGTTTCCGACAGTACGAGACCCAGTACTTC
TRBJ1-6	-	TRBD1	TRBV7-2	CASSFTGGNSPLHF	TGTGCCAGCAGCTTTACAGGGGGTAATTCACCCCTCCACTTT
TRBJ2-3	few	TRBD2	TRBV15	CATSRVGRGSAQYF	TGTGCCACCAGCAGAGTAGGGCGGGGGAGCGCGCAGTATTTT
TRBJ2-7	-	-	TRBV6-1	CASNQETFSYEQYF	TGTGCCAGCAATCAGGAAACCTTTTCCTACGAGCAGTACTTC
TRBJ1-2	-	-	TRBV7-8	CASSSRGGGGYTF	TGTGCCAGCAGTTCACGTGGGGGCGGTGGCTACACCTTC
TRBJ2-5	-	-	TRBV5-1	CASSSSVGTQYF	TGCGCCAGCAGCTCAAGCGTCGGGACCCAGTACTTC
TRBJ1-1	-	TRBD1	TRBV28	CASSPMGQATEAFF	TGTGCCAGCAGTCCTATGGGACAGGCCACTGAAGCTTTCTTT
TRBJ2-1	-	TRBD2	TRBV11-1	CASSLGGSSYNEQFF	TGTGCCAGCAGCTTAGGCGGGAGCTCCTACAATGAGCAGTTCTTC
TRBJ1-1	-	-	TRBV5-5	CASSMWGFSEAFF	TGTGCCAGCAGCATGTGGGGCTTTTCTGAAGCTTTCTTT
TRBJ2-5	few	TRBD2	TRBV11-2	CASRRKSSGAGETQYF	TGTGCCAGCCGGAGGAAGAGTAGCGGGGCGGGGGAGACCCAGTACTTC
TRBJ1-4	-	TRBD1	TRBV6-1	CASSETGAPYEKLFF	TGTGCCAGCAGTGAAACAGGGGCCCCGTATGAAAAACTGTTTTTT
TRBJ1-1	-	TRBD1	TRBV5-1	CASSLSTGTGVNTEAFF	TGCGCCAGCAGCTTGTCGACAGGGACTGGGGTAAACACTGAAGCTTTCTTT
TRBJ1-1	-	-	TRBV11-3	CASSLGGGSTEAFF	TGTGCCAGCAGCTTAGGCGGAGGGTCCACTGAAGCTTTCTTT
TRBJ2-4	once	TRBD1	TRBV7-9	CASSFGTGDIQYF	TGTGCCAGCAGCTTTGGTACAGGGGACATTCAGTACTTC
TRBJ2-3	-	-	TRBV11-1	CASSLGPGRPTDTQYF	TGTGCCAGCAGCTTAGGTCCAGGGAGGCCCACAGATACGCAGTATTTT
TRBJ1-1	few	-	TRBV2	CASSEARAENTEAFF	TGTGCCAGCAGTGAAGCGAGGGCAGAGAACACTGAAGCTTTCTTT
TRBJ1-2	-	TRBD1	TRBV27	CASSSGTGGAYGYTF	TGTGCCAGCAGTTCCGGGACAGGGGGCGCCTATGGCTACACCTTC
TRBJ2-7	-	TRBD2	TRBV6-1	CASRRGSSYEQYF	TGTGCCAGCAGGCGGGGGAGCTCCTACGAGCAGTACTTC
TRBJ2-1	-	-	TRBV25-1	CASSDLTGHRYNEQFF	TGTGCCAGCAGTGACCTTACAGGGCACCGCTACAATGAGCAGTTCTTC
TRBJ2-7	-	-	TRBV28	CASSPTYRVTTYEQYF	TGTGCCAGCAGTCCCACCTACAGGGTCACAACCTACGAGCAGTACTTC
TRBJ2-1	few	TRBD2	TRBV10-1	CASSESLAGFNEQFF	TGCGCCAGCAGTGAGTCCCTAGCGGGGTTCAATGAGCAGTTCTTC
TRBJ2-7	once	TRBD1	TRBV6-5	CASSYSRGQGAAEQYF	TGTGCCAGCAGTTACTCAAGAGGACAGGGGGCCGCCGAGCAGTACTTC
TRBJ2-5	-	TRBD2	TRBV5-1	CASSPSTSGGAETQYF	TGCGCCAGCAGCCCCTCGACTAGCGGGGGGGCGGAGACCCAGTACTTC
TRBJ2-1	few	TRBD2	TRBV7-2	CASSLAGTSNEQFF	TGTGCCAGCAGCTTAGCTGGGACTAGCAATGAGCAGTTCTTC
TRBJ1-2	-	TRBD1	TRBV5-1	CASRTGTANYGYTF	TGCGCCAGTAGGACCGGGACAGCTAACTATGGCTACACCTTC
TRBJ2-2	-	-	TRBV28	CASRPGGPNTGELFF	TGTGCCAGCAGGCCCGGAGGGCCGAACACCGGGGAGCTGTTTTTT
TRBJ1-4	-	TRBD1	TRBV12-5	CASGTGTENEKLFF	TGTGCTAGTGGAACCGGGACAGAGAATGAAAAACTGTTTTTT
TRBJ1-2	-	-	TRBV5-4	CASSLGGADYGYTF	TGTGCCAGCAGCTTGGGGGGAGCCGACTATGGCTACACCTTC
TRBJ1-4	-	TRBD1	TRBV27	CASSFGSGGREKLFF	TGTGCCAGCAGTTTCGGCTCAGGGGGGAGGGAAAAACTGTTTTTT
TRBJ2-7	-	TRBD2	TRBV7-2	CASSLTSGGAYEQYF	TGTGCCAGCAGCTTGACTAGCGGGGGGGCCTACGAGCAGTACTTC
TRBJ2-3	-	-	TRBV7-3	CASSLRGSWTDTQYF	TGTGCCAGCAGCTTAAGAGGCAGTTGGACAGATACGCAGTATTTT
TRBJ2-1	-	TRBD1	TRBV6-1	CASLRDRGSYNEQFF	TGTGCCAGTCTCCGGGACAGGGGTTCCTACAATGAGCAGTTCTTC
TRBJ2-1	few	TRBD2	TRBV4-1	CASSWPWSGGTEQFF	TGCGCCAGCAGCTGGCCTTGGAGCGGGGGGACGGAGCAGTTCTTC
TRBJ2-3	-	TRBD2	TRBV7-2	CASSTDSGGTDTQYF	TGTGCCAGCAGCACGGATAGCGGGGGAACAGATACGCAGTATTTT